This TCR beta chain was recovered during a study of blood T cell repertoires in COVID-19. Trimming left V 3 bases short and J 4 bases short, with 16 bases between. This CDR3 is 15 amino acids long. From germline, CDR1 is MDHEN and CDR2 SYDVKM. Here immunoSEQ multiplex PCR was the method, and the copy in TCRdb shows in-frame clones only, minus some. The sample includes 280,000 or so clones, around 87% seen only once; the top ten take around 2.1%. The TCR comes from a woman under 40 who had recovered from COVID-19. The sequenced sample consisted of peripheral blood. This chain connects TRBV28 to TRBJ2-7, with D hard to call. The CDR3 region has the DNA TGTGCCAGCAGTTTTATAGGCAGGATGGATTACGAGCAGTACTTC. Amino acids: CASSFIGRMDYEQYF.